Below are 28 T cell receptor beta chains sequenced from a single sample in a study of T cells after yellow fever vaccination. A single record per CDR3 protein comes from TCRdb applying MiXCR to the 5' RACE reads. The sample comprises some 600,000 distinct CDR3 sequences, 9% to 15% of which are singletons, and under 15% rests with the top ten. Specimen: PBMCs, collected on the day of the yellow fever booster vaccination. Receptors originate from a young man who received the YFV17D yellow fever vaccine.

This clonotype was counted only a few times. The chain uses TRBV4-3 and TRBJ2-2, with unresolved D. This CDR3 comprises 12 residues. With 1 base removed from V and 7 bases from J, the gap between germline ends came to 4 bases. From germline, CDR1 is LGHNA and CDR2 YSLEER. CDR3 protein: CASSQGHGELFF. The CDR3 DNA sequence: TGCGCCAGCAGCCAAGGACACGGGGAGCTGTTTTTT.

The chain carries TRBV5-1 and TRBJ2-4; D is perhaps TRBD2 (5 bases). Trimming stripped 1 base from V and 6 bases from J, with 14 bases between. Looked up from germline, CDR1 is SGHRS and CDR2 is YFSETQ. The length of the CDR3 is 15 residues. The CDR3 protein is CASSLSSGNGNIQYF. Written as DNA, the CDR3 is TGCGCCAGCAGCTTGTCTTCCGGGAACGGAAACATTCAGTACTTC.

The rearrangement links TRBV7-9 to TRBJ2-4; maybe TRBD2 (6 bases). CDR3 length: 13 residues. Trimming cost V 7 bases and J 8 bases, with 15 bases left between them. Germline-derived CDR1 and CDR2 are SEHNR and FQNEAQ (reference sequence). CDR3 nucleotide sequence: TGTGCCAGCACCTCGTGGGGGGTAGACATTCAGTACTTC. It yields the protein CASTSWGVDIQYF.

This chain links TRBV20-1 with TRBJ2-1; 8 nucleotides align to TRBD2. CDR3 length: 13 amino acids. The J segment lost 13 bases and the V segment lost 8 bases, leaving 16 bases of the junction unmatched. Per germline, CDR1 DFQATT and CDR2 SNEGSKA (reference sequence). DNA for the CDR3: TGCAGTACCCAGACTAGCGCACGACCCTTACAGTTCTTC. It yields the protein CSTQTSARPLQFF.

This clonotype appeared a few times. The chain combines TRBV20-1 with TRBJ2-1; 10 bases agree with TRBD2. In germline, CDR1 is DFQATT, CDR2 SNEGSKA (reference sequence). J was trimmed by 15 bases and V by 6 bases; bases with no gene match: 8. The CDR3 contains 11 residues. DNA for the CDR3: TGCAGTGCACCTAGCGGGAGAGGGTGGTTCTTC. It is translated as CSAPSGRGWFF.

This chain uses TRBV5-4 with TRBJ2-7; 7 positions agree with TRBD2. V lost 4 bases and J lost 5; bases outside the gene matches: 9. The CDR3 totals 14 residues. CDR1 is SGHNT, CDR2 YYREEE, per germline (reference sequence). CDR3 bases: TGTGCCAGCAGCCCTGGGGGGGGTATACACGAGCAGTACTTC. Encoded protein: CASSPGGGIHEQYF. Supplemented by reference TRBV5-4 and TRBJ2-7, the full variable domain reads ETGVTQSPTHLIKTRGQQVTLRCSSQSGHNTVSWYQQALGQGPQFIFQYYREEENGRGNFPPRFSGLQFPNYSSELNVNALELDDSALYLCASSPGGGIHEQYFGPGTRLTVT.

This clonotype was detected only a few times. The chain combines TRBV20-1 with TRBJ2-7; 8 bases align to TRBD2. This CDR3 has 18 amino acids. Germline lookup yields CDR1 DFQATT and CDR2 SNEGSKA (reference sequence). V gave up 2 bases and J gave up 6 bases; unmatched junction bases: 21. DNA of the CDR3: TGCAGTGCTAGACGAGGAGTGGGCCTTGTAAGCGGGAGCGGCGAGCAGTACTTC. It is translated as CSARRGVGLVSGSGEQYF.

The CDR3 is CASSLGQGVSNSPLHF. The CDR3 DNA is TGTGCCAGCAGTCTGGGACAGGGCGTTTCTAATTCACCCCTCCACTTT. The chain couples TRBV12-3 or TRBV12-4 to TRBJ1-6, with 9 positions matching TRBD1. CDR3 size: 16 residues. V trimming: 5 bases; J trimming: 6 bases; junction bases outside the gene matches: 8.

The sample holds a few counts of this clonotype. The chain employs TRBV10-3 and TRBJ1-1; 9 positions match TRBD1. Germline V gene data show CDR1 as ENHRY and CDR2 as SYGVKD. This CDR3 has 15 amino acids. Unmatched junction bases numbered 6, after V lost 2 bases and J lost 5 bases. CDR3: CAISESNRGLTEAFF. In DNA form, the CDR3 reads TGTGCCATCAGTGAGAGTAACAGGGGGCTAACTGAAGCTTTCTTT.

This clonotype was counted ten times or more. The rearrangement joins TRBV3-1 to TRBJ2-5; 11 nucleotides agree with TRBD2. Unmatched junction bases numbered 3, after V lost 8 bases and J lost 1 base. Germline assignment: CDR1 LGHDT and CDR2 YNNKEL (reference sequence). The CDR3 consists of 14 residues. CDR3 protein: CASRTSGSQETQYF. As DNA, the CDR3 is TGTGCCAGCCGGACTAGCGGGTCCCAAGAGACCCAGTACTTC.

This chain connects TRBV10-3 to TRBJ1-5; D remains ambiguous. Looked up from germline, CDR1 is ENHRY and CDR2 is SYGVKD. The ends were cut back, 8 bases at V and 3 bases at J, with 11 bases in the middle. The CDR3 extends over 13 amino acids. CDR3 coding DNA: TGTGCCATCGGCGACGTAGTCAATCAGCCCCAGCATTTT. This sequence encodes CAIGDVVNQPQHF.

The chain combines TRBV19 with TRBJ1-2, with D unresolved. The CDR3 sequence is 13 residues long. The germline V and J ends were trimmed by 5 bases and 4 bases, with 11 bases remaining between them. CDR1 is LNHDA, CDR2 SQIVND, per germline (reference sequence). The CDR3 bases are TGTGCCAGTAGTTCGAACCCCCTCTATGGCTACACCTTC. Translating gives CASSSNPLYGYTF.

The chain has TRBV7-2 and TRBJ2-2, with D possibly being TRBD2 (6 bases). Germline loops: CDR1 SGHTA, CDR2 FQGNSA. V lost 1 base, J lost 6 bases, and 15 bases lay in between. This CDR3 has 16 amino acids. CDR3 in DNA: TGTGCCAGCAGCTTAGTGGGCGGGACCTACTCCGGGGAGCTGTTTTTT. This gives the protein CASSLVGGTYSGELFF.

This clonotype came up many times. The gene calls are TRBV20-1 and TRBJ2-1; D is possibly TRBD2 (5 bases). The CDR3 is 16 amino acids. V dropped 0 bases and J dropped 7 bases, with 19 bases sitting between them. Germline V gene data show CDR1 as DFQATT and CDR2 as SNEGSKA (reference sequence). The CDR3 bases are TGCAGTGCTAGAGAGCCCTTCTGGAAGCCGGGGAATGAGCAGTTCTTC. Translating it yields CSAREPFWKPGNEQFF.

The V gene is TRBV5-1, the J gene TRBJ2-2; a weak D match, TRBD1 (5 bases). The CDR3 runs 15 residues. Trimming took off 0 bases at V and 4 bases at J, with 10 bases between the two ends. Germline V lookup: CDR1 SGHRS, CDR2 YFSETQ. The CDR3 bases are TGCGCCAGCAGCTTGGCAGGGTCTAGCACCGGGGAGCTGTTTTTT. This encodes CASSLAGSSTGELFF.

This clonotype was detected only a few times. CDR3 sequence reads: CASSYSGTSGIGEQFF. CDR3 coding DNA: TGTGCCAGCAGCTACTCCGGGACTAGCGGGATCGGTGAGCAGTTCTTC. The chain combines TRBV7-9 with TRBJ2-1, with TRBD2 matching over 13 bases. CDR3 length: 16 residues. Germline-derived CDR1 and CDR2 are SEHNR and FQNEAQ (reference sequence). J lost 9 bases, V lost 4 bases, and 9 bases had no gene match. Together with reference TRBV7-9 and TRBJ2-1, the CDR3 gives the full variable domain: DTGVSQNPRHKITKRGQNVTFRCDPISEHNRLYWYRQTLGQGPEFLTYFQNEAQLEKSRLLSDRFSAERPKGSFSTLEIQRTEQGDSAMYLCASSYSGTSGIGEQFFGPGTRLTVL.

Concerning this clonotype: The junction and the germline gene differ at one end; a read error may be behind it. The rearrangement uses TRBV30 and TRBJ2-7; D ambiguous. The length of the CDR3 is 13 residues. Germline V gene sequence: CDR1 GTSNPN, CDR2 SVGIG (reference sequence). The chain's CDR3 is CAWSVNSGYVQYF. The CDR3 coding sequence is TGTGCCTGGAGTGTAAATTCCGGGTACGTGCAGTACTTC.

This clonotype was detected only a few times. CDR3 amino acids: CASSQEGLGRTDTQYF. CDR3 in DNA: TGCGCCAGCAGCCAAGAAGGATTAGGTCGCACAGATACGCAGTATTTT. The chain couples TRBV4-3 to TRBJ2-3; D remains unclear. CDR1 is LGHNA, CDR2 YSLEER, per germline. V was clipped by 0 bases and J by 1 base, with 11 bases between them. The CDR3 is 16 residues long.

This clonotype has ten or more counts. The gene calls are TRBV20-1 and TRBJ2-7; weak D call: TRBD2 (6 bases). From germline, CDR1 is DFQATT and CDR2 SNEGSKA (reference sequence). The V gene lost 3 bases and the J gene lost 2 bases, with 14 bases spanning the gap. The CDR3 totals 14 residues. The CDR3 nucleotides read TGCAGTGCTAGGCCCCGCGGGAAAACCTACGAGCAGTACTTC. Its translation is CSARPRGKTYEQYF.

The rearrangement uses TRBV28 and TRBJ2-2; tentatively, D is TRBD2 (6 bases). Germline CDR1 reads MDHEN; CDR2 reads SYDVKM. There are 16 residues in the CDR3. V shed 3 bases and J shed 4 bases, with 15 bases lying between them. Written as DNA, the CDR3 is TGTGCCAGCAGTTTGGCAGTCGACGGGGGCACCGGGGAGCTGTTTTTT. Amino acids: CASSLAVDGGTGELFF.

In its sample, this clonotype was seen a few times. The genes are TRBV20-1 and TRBJ2-2; no reliable D call. CDR1 and CDR2 (germline): DFQATT, SNEGSKA (reference sequence). V lost 1 base, J lost 6 bases, and 6 bases lay in between. This CDR3 region has 12 residues. DNA for the CDR3: TGCAGTGCTAGAGCGACCTCCGGGGAGCTGTTTTTT. This gives the protein CSARATSGELFF.

The chain combines TRBV9 with TRBJ2-4; D is undetermined. V was shortened by 8 bases and J by 4 bases, with 10 bases between the two germline ends. The CDR3 covers 12 residues. CDR1 is SGDLS, CDR2 YYNGEE, per germline. As DNA, the CDR3 is TGTGCCAGAAAACGCCGTAAAAACATTCAGTACTTC. Residues: CARKRRKNIQYF. Full variable domain (outside the CDR3, taken from reference TRBV9 and TRBJ2-4): DSGVTQTPKHLITATGQRVTLRCSPRSGDLSVYWYQQSLDQGLQFLIQYYNGEERAKGNILERFSAQQFPDLHSELNLSSLELGDSALYFCARKRRKNIQYFGAGTRLSVL.

Turning to this clonotype: A junction boundary mismatches the germline segment, possibly from a read error. The V gene is TRBV20-1, the J gene TRBJ1-6; maybe TRBD1 (5 bases). The V gene's germline CDR1 is DFQATT and CDR2 SNEGSKA (reference sequence). The CDR3 is made up of 16 amino acids. CDR3 amino acids: CCARDSGPKLNSPLHF. The CDR3 DNA follows: TGCTGTGCTAGAGATTCAGGGCCAAAGCTTAATTCACCCCTCCACTTT.

This clonotype has a handful of counts. The CDR3 loop is CSAKQNNSPLHF. The CDR3 DNA reads TGCAGTGCTAAACAGAATAATTCACCCCTCCACTTT. This chain links TRBV20-1 with TRBJ1-6; no reliable D call. Germline V gene data show CDR1 as DFQATT and CDR2 as SNEGSKA (reference sequence). The CDR3 loop spans 12 amino acids. V gave up 4 bases and J gave up 5 bases, with 6 bases separating them.

This clonotype appeared many times. The rearrangement uses TRBV20-1 and TRBJ2-2, with 9 bases fitting TRBD2. J was trimmed by 5 bases and V by 0 bases; bases with no gene match: 4. Per germline, CDR1 DFQATT and CDR2 SNEGSKA (reference sequence). The CDR3 totals 15 residues. CDR3 nucleotides: TGCAGTGCTAGAGAGAGGACTAGCGATACCGGGGAGCTGTTTTTT. Translating it yields CSARERTSDTGELFF.

This clonotype was counted a few times. The chain is built from TRBV5-1 and TRBJ2-7; TRBD1 agrees at 10 bases. V gave up 4 bases and J gave up 5 bases; unmatched junction bases: 9. Germline V CDR1 and CDR2: SGHRS, YFSETQ. CDR3 length equals 15 residues. The CDR3 sequence is CASSKRGDRGHEQYF. In DNA, the CDR3 is TGCGCCAGCAGCAAGCGTGGGGACAGGGGCCACGAGCAGTACTTC.

The V gene is TRBV7-8, the J gene TRBJ2-1; D is uncertain. Germline assignment: CDR1 SGHVS and CDR2 FQNEAQ. This CDR3 region has 17 residues. Trimming stripped 5 bases from V and 0 bases from J, with 17 bases between. The CDR3 loop reads CASSQHVGLSSYNEQFF. CDR3 in DNA: TGTGCCAGCAGCCAGCACGTCGGGTTAAGCTCCTACAATGAGCAGTTCTTC.

This clonotype has just a few counts. This chain links TRBV11-3 with TRBJ2-1, with 14 bases fitting TRBD2. In germline, CDR1 is SGHNT, CDR2 YENEEA. The ends lost 4 bases at V and 3 bases at J; junction bases unmatched: 5. This CDR3 is 17 amino acids long. The CDR3 spells CASSSAGTSGSYNEQFF. For the CDR3, the DNA is TGTGCCAGCAGCTCGGCCGGGACTAGCGGGAGCTACAATGAGCAGTTCTTC. The variable domain in full, completed from reference TRBV11-3 and TRBJ2-1, reads EAGVVQSPRYKIIEKKQPVAFWCNPISGHNTLYWYLQNLGQGPELLIRYENEEAVDDSQLPKDRFSAERLKGVDSTLKIQPAELGDSAVYLCASSSAGTSGSYNEQFFGPGTRLTVL.